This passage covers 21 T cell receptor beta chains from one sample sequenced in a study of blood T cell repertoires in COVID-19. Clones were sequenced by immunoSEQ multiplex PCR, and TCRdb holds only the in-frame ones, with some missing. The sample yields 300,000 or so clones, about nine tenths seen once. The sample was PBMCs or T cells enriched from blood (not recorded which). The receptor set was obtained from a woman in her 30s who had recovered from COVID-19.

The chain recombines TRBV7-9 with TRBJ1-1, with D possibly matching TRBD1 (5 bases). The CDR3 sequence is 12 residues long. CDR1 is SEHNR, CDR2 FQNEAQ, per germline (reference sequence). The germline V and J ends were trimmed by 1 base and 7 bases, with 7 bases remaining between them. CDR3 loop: CASSLGGVEAFF. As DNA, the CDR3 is TGTGCCAGCAGCTTAGGGGGGGTTGAAGCTTTCTTT. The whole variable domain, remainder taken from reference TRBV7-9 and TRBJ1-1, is DTGVSQNPRHKITKRGQNVTFRCDPISEHNRLYWYRQTLGQGPEFLTYFQNEAQLEKSRLLSDRFSAERPKGSFSTLEIQRTEQGDSAMYLCASSLGGVEAFFGQGTRLTVV.

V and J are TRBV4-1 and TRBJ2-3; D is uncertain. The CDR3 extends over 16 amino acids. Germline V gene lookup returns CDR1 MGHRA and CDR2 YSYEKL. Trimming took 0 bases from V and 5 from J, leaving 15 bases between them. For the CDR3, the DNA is TGCGCCAGCAGCCAAGATCGGAGCCTTTCGGGAGATACGCAGTATTTT. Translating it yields CASSQDRSLSGDTQYF.

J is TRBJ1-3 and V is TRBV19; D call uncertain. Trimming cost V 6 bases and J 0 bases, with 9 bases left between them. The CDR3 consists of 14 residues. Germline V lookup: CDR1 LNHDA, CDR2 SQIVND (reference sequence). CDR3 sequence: CASRSGASGNTIYF. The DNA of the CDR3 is TGTGCCAGTAGGTCGGGTGCCTCTGGAAACACCATATATTTT.

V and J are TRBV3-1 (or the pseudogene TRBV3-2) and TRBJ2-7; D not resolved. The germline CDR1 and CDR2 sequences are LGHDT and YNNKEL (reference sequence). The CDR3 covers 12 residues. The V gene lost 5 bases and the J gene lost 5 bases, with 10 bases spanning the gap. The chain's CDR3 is CASSSDSDEQYF. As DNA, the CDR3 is TGTGCCAGCAGCTCCGACTCTGACGAGCAGTACTTC.

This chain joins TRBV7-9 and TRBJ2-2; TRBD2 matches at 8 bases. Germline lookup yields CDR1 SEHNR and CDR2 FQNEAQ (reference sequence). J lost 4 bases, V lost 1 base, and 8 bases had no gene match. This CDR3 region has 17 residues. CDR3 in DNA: TGTGCCAGCAGCTTAGTCAGCGGGAGTGACGGCACCGGGGAGCTGTTTTTT. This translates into CASSLVSGSDGTGELFF.

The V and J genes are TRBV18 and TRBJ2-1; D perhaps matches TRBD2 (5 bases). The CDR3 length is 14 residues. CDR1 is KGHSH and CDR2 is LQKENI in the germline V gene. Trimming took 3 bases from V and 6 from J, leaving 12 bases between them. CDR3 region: CASSPRRAGNEQFF. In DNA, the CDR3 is TGTGCCAGCTCACCCCGTCGGGCGGGCAATGAGCAGTTCTTC.

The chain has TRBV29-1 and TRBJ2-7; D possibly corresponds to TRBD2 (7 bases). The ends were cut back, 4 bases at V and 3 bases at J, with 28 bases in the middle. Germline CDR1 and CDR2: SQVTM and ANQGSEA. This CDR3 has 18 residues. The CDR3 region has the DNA TGCAGCGTTGGTATGGGGGGGCGTCGAGGTGACATCAACTACGAGCAGTACTTC. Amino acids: CSVGMGGRRGDINYEQYF.

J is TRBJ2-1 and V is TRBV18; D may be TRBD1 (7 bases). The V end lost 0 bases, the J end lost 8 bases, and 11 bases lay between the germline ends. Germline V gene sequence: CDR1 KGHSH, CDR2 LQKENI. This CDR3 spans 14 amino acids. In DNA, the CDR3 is TGTGCCAGCTCACCACCACCAGGGGGGTATGAGCAGTTCTTC. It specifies CASSPPPGGYEQFF. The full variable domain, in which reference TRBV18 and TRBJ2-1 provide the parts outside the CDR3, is NAGVMQNPRHLVRRRGQEARLRCSPMKGHSHVYWYRQLPEEGLKFMVYLQKENIIDESGMPKERFSAEFPKEGPSILRIQQVVRGDSAAYFCASSPPPGGYEQFFGPGTRLTVL.

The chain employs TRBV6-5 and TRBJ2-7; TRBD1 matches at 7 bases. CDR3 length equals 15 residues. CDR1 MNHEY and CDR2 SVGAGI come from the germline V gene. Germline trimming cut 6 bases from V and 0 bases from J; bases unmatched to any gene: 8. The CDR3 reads CASRTGFYASYEQYF. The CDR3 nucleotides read TGTGCCAGCAGGACAGGGTTCTATGCCTCCTACGAGCAGTACTTC.

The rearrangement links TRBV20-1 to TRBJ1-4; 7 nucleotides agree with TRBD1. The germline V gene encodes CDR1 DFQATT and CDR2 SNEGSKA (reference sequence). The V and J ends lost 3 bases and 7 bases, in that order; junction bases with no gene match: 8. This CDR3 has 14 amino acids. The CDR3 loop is CSASLPTGSEKLFF. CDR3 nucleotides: TGCAGTGCTAGTCTCCCGACAGGGAGTGAAAAACTGTTTTTT.

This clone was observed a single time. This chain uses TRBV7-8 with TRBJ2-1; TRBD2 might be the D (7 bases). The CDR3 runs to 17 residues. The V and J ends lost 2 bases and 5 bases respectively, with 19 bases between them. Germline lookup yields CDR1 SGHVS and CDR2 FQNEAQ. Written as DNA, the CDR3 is TGTGCCAGCAGCTTAAGGGGCTTGGGGGGGCGAGACAATGAGCAGTTCTTC. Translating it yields CASSLRGLGGRDNEQFF.

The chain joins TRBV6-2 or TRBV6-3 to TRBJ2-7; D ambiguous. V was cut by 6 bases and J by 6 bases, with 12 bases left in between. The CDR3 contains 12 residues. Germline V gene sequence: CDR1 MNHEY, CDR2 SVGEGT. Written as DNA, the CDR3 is TGTGCCAGCAGCCCCGGTACTGGCGAGCAGTACTTC. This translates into CASSPGTGEQYF.

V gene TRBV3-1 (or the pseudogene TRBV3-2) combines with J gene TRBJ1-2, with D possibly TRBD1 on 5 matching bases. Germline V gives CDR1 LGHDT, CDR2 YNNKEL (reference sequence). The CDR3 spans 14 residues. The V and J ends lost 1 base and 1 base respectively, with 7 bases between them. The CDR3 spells CASSQGGGNYGYTF. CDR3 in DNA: TGTGCCAGCAGCCAAGGGGGCGGTAACTATGGCTACACCTTC.

CDR3: CRASTGTEAFF. The CDR3 bases are TGCAGAGCTAGCACGGGGACTGAAGCTTTCTTT. This chain uses TRBV29-1 with TRBJ1-1; D is unclear. CDR3 length: 11 amino acids. The V gene's germline CDR1 is SQVTM and CDR2 ANQGSEA.

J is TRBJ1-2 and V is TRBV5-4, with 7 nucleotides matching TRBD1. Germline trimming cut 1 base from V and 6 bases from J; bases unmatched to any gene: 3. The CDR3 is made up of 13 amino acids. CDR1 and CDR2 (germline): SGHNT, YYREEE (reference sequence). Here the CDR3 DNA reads TGTGCCAGCAGCTTGAAAGGGGGCGATGGCTACACCTTC. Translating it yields CASSLKGGDGYTF.

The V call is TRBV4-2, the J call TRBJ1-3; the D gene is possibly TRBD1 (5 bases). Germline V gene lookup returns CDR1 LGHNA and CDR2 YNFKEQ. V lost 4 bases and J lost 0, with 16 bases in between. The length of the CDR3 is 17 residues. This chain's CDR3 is CASSPAGDLSSGNTIYF. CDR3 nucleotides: TGTGCCAGCAGCCCAGCGGGGGACTTAAGCTCTGGAAACACCATATATTTT.

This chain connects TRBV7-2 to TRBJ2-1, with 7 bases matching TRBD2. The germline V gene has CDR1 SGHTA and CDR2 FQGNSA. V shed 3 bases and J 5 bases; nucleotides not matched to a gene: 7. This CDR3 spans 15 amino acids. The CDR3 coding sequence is TGTGCCAGCAGCTTTAAGGCTAGCGGAAACAATGAGCAGTTCTTC. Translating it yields CASSFKASGNNEQFF.

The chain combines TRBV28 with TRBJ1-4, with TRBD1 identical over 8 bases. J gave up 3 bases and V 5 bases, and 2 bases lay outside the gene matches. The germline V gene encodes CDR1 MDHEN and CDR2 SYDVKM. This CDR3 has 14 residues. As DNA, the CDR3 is TGTGCCAGCAGTCCGGGACAGGCTAATGAAAAACTGTTTTTT. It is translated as CASSPGQANEKLFF.

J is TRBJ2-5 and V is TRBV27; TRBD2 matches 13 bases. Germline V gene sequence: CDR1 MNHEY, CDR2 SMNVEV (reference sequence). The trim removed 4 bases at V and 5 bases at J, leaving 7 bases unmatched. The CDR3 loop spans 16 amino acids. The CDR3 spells CASSWGLAGRPETQYF. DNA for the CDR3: TGTGCCAGCAGTTGGGGACTAGCGGGACGCCCCGAGACCCAGTACTTC.

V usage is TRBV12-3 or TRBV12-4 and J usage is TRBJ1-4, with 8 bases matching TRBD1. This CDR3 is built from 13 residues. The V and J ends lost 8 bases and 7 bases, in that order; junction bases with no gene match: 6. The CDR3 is CASSQGAGEKLFF. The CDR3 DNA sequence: TGTGCCAGCTCCCAGGGGGCGGGTGAAAAACTGTTTTTT.

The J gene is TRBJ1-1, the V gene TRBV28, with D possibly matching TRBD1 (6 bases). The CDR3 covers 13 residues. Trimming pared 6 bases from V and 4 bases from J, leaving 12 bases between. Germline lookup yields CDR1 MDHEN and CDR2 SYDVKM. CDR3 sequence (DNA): TGTGCCAGCAGAACAGGGAGTCCCACTGAAGCTTTCTTT. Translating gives CASRTGSPTEAFF.